Following are 14 T cell receptor beta chains from one sample sequenced in a study of a mutant IDH1 vaccine in newly diagnosed glioma. The time point is: week 23, last vaccination. What each vaccine dose contained was 300 ug of mutant IDH1 20-mer peptide, accompanied by topical imiquimod. Clones were sequenced by immunoSEQ multiplex PCR, and TCRdb holds only the in-frame ones, with some missing. The table has about 33,000 clones, approximately 88% seen once. These TCRs are of unknown antigen specificity. The sequencing used PBMCs, collected from a glioma patient whose treatment included an IDH1 peptide vaccine. These receptors were collected from a man aged 40-49 years with glioma.

The chain is built from TRBV5-4 and TRBJ1-1, with D perhaps matching TRBD1 (6 bases). V was shortened by 4 bases and J by 1 base, with 14 bases between the two germline ends. This CDR3 comprises 15 residues. The germline V gene encodes CDR1 SGHNT and CDR2 YYREEE (reference sequence). Here the CDR3 DNA reads TGTGCCAGCAGCCGTTCGTGGGGGCGGAACACTGAAGCTTTCTTT. This gives the protein CASSRSWGRNTEAFF.

The chain employs TRBV7-2 and TRBJ2-3, with 10 bases matching TRBD2. The junction had 11 bases not matched to a gene; V was cut back by 0 bases and J by 5 bases. Per germline, CDR1 SGHTA and CDR2 FQGNSA. The CDR3 extends over 18 amino acids. The CDR3 DNA is TGTGCCAGCAGCTTAGCTTTTTCACTAGCGGGAATCGGAGATACGCAGTATTTT. Its translation: CASSLAFSLAGIGDTQYF.

In this sample, this clone turned up once. The J gene is TRBJ1-2, the V gene TRBV19, with 9 bases identical to TRBD1. The CDR3 totals 15 residues. Germline lookup yields CDR1 LNHDA and CDR2 SQIVND (reference sequence). V was pared by 8 bases and J by 3 bases, with 10 bases of the junction left unmatched. For the CDR3, the DNA is TGTGCCAGTTCTCTTACAGGGGGCTGGGACTATGGCTACACCTTC. Translation gives CASSLTGGWDYGYTF.

The gene calls are TRBV7-9 and TRBJ1-4, with D hard to call. In germline, CDR1 is SEHNR, CDR2 FQNEAQ (reference sequence). Trimming shortened V by 5 bases and J by 8 bases, and 18 bases separated the two germline ends. This CDR3 has 15 amino acids. CDR3 sequence: CASSPPPSGGEKLFF. The CDR3 bases are TGTGCCAGCAGCCCCCCCCCGTCGGGAGGGGAAAAACTGTTTTTT. The full variable domain, completed using reference TRBV7-9 and TRBJ1-4, is DTGVSQNPRHKITKRGQNVTFRCDPISEHNRLYWYRQTLGQGPEFLTYFQNEAQLEKSRLLSDRFSAERPKGSFSTLEIQRTEQGDSAMYLCASSPPPSGGEKLFFGSGTQLSVL.

This sequence joins TRBV7-3 and TRBJ1-3, with D possibly matching TRBD1 (5 bases). The CDR3 contains 14 residues. Per the germline V gene, CDR1 is SGHTA and CDR2 is FQGTGA. The V gene lost 1 base and the J gene lost 4 bases, with 8 bases spanning the gap. DNA for the CDR3: TGTGCCAGCAGCTTAAAGCCAGGGGGAAACACCATATATTTT. Protein sequence: CASSLKPGGNTIYF.

The chain couples TRBV29-1 to TRBJ1-1, with D tentatively TRBD1 (5 bases). Per the germline V gene, CDR1 is SQVTM and CDR2 is ANQGSEA. The CDR3 is 15 amino acids. Trimming took 3 bases from V and 4 from J, leaving 18 bases between them. DNA of the CDR3: TGCAGCGTTGACAGGGAGGGAGTTGAGAGCACTGAAGCTTTCTTT. Encoded protein: CSVDREGVESTEAFF.

The genes are TRBV19 and TRBJ1-2; no firm D call. This CDR3 has 13 residues. The V and J ends lost 5 bases and 4 bases respectively, with 11 bases between them. In germline, CDR1 is LNHDA, CDR2 SQIVND (reference sequence). DNA for the CDR3: TGTGCCAGTAGTCAGGACGGAATCTATGGCTACACCTTC. It yields the protein CASSQDGIYGYTF.

The chain recombines TRBV6-5 with TRBJ2-5; TRBD1 matches 8 bases. CDR1 MNHEY and CDR2 SVGAGI come from the germline V gene. V lost 2 bases to trimming and J lost 5 bases; unmatched junction nucleotides: 7. The CDR3 length is 15 residues. In DNA, the CDR3 is TGTGCCAGCAGTTACGTCGGGACAGGTCTGGAGACCCAGTACTTC. Translating it yields CASSYVGTGLETQYF.

The CDR3 DNA follows: TGTGCCAGCGCTTGGGGTTCGGATCAGCCCCAGCATTTT. Its translation is CASAWGSDQPQHF. The chain couples TRBV6-4 to TRBJ1-5; unclear D gene. The CDR3 spans 13 residues. The V end lost 8 bases, the J end lost 5 bases, and 13 bases lay between the germline ends. Per germline, CDR1 MRHNA and CDR2 SNTAGT.

The rearrangement uses TRBV27 and TRBJ1-5; D gene unclear. This CDR3 is built from 14 residues. CDR1 MNHEY and CDR2 SMNVEV come from the germline V gene (reference sequence). Between the trimmed V and J ends, which lost 1 base and 0 bases, there was a span of 4 bases. The CDR3 sequence: CASSLFGSNQPQHF. The CDR3 DNA reads as TGTGCCAGCAGTTTATTTGGTAGCAATCAGCCCCAGCATTTT.

The chain combines TRBV10-3 with TRBJ2-7, with D tentatively TRBD1 or TRBD2 (5 bases each). The CDR3 consists of 15 residues. V was pared by 4 bases and J by 7 bases, with 20 bases between. In germline, CDR1 is ENHRY, CDR2 SYGVKD. The CDR3 spells CAISGMTQGPGEQYF. DNA of the CDR3: TGTGCCATCAGTGGTATGACCCAGGGACCTGGGGAGCAGTACTTC.

CDR3 residues: CASSLTGFTEAFF. CDR3 DNA: TGTGCCAGCAGCTTAACAGGATTCACTGAAGCTTTCTTT. The chain is built from TRBV7-6 and TRBJ1-1; possibly TRBD1 for D (5 bases). The germline V gene encodes CDR1 SGHVS and CDR2 FNYEAQ. This CDR3 is built from 13 residues. V lost 2 bases, J lost 4 bases, and 8 bases lay in between.

In this sample, this clone turned up once. The J gene is TRBJ1-1, the V gene TRBV30, with D hard to call. There are 13 residues in the CDR3. V lost 0 bases to trimming and J lost 0 bases, with 5 bases between them. Germline V gene data show CDR1 as GTSNPN and CDR2 as SVGIG (reference sequence). The CDR3 nucleotides read TGTGCCTGGAGTGTAGTCATGAACACTGAAGCTTTCTTT. This gives the protein CAWSVVMNTEAFF.

CDR3 coding DNA: TGTGCCAGCAGTTTGAGAGGACAGGCCTACGAGCAGTACGTC. Its translation: CASSLRGQAYEQYV. V gene TRBV28 combines with J gene TRBJ2-7; 7 bases are a match to TRBD1. V lost 3 bases to trimming and J lost 2 bases; unmatched junction nucleotides: 4. The CDR3 covers 14 residues. Germline CDR1 is MDHEN and CDR2 is SYDVKM.